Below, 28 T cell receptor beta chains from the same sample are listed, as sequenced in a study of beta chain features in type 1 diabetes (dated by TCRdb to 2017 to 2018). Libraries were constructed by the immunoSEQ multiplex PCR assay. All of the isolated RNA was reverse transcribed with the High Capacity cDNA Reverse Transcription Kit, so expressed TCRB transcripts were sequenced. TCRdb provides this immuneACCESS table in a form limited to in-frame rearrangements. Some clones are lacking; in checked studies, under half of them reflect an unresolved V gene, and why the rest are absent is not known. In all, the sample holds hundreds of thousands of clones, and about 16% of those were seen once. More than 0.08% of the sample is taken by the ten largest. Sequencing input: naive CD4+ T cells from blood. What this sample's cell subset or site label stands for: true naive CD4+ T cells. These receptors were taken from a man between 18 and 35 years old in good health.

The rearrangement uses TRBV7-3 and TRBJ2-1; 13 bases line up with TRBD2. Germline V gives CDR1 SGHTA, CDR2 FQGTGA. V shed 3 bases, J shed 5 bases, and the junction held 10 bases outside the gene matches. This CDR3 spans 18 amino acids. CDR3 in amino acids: CASSFALGLAGTNNEQFF. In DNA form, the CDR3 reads TGTGCCAGCAGCTTTGCCCTGGGACTAGCGGGGACTAACAATGAGCAGTTCTTC.

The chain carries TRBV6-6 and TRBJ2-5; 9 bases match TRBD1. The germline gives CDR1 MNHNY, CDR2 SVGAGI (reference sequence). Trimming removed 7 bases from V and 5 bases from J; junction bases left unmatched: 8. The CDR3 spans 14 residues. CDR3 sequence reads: CASNPQGALETQYF. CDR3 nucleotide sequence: TGTGCCAGCAATCCACAGGGGGCTCTCGAGACCCAGTACTTC.

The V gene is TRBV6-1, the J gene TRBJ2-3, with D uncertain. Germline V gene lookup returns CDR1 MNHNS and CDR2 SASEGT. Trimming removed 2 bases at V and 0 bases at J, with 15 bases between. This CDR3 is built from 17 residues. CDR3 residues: CASSERPPRQSTDTQYF. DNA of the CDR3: TGTGCCAGCAGTGAACGACCCCCAAGGCAAAGCACAGATACGCAGTATTTT.

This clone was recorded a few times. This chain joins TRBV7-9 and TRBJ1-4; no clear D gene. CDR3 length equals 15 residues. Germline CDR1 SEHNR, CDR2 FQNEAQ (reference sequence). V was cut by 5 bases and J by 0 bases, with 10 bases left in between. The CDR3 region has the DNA TGTGCCAGCAGCCCGAAGCTTGCAACTAATGAAAAACTGTTTTTT. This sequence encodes CASSPKLATNEKLFF.

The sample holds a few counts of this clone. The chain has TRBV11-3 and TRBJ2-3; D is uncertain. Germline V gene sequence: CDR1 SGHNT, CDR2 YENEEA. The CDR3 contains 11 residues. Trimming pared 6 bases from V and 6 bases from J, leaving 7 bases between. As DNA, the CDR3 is TGTGCCAGCAGTCTCAGGGATACGCAGTATTTT. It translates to CASSLRDTQYF.

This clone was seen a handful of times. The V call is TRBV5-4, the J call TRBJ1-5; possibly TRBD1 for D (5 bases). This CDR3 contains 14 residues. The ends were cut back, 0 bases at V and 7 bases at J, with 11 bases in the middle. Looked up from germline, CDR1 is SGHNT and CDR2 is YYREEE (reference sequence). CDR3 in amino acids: CASSLAGMGQPQHF. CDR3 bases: TGTGCCAGCAGCTTGGCAGGGATGGGGCAGCCCCAGCATTTT.

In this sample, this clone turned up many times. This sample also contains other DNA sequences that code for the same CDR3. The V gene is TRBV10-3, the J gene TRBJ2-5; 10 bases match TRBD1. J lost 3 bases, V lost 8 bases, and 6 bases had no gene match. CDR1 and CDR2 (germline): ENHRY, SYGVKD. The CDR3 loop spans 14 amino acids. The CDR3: CAIRPGTGEETQYF. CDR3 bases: TGTGCCATCCGTCCCGGGACAGGGGAAGAGACCCAGTACTTC.

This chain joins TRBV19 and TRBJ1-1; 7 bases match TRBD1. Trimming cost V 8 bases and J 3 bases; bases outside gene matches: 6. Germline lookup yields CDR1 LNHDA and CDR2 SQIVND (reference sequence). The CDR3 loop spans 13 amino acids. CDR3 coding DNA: TGTGCCAGTTCTCAGGGGGGTTACACTGAAGCTTTCTTT. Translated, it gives CASSQGGYTEAFF.

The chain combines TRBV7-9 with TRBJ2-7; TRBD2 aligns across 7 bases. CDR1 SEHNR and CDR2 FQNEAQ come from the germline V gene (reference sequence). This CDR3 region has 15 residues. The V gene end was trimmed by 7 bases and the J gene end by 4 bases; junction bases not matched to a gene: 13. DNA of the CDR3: TGTGCCAGCACCCTTAATGGGGGGGAGGCTTACGAGCAGTACTTC. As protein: CASTLNGGEAYEQYF.

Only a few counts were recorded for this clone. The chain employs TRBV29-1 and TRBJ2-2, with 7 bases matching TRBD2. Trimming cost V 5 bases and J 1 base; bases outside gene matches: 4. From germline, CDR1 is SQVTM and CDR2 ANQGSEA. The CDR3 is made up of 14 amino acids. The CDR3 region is CSVPGLRNTGELFF. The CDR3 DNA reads TGCAGCGTTCCGGGACTACGGAACACCGGGGAGCTGTTTTTT.

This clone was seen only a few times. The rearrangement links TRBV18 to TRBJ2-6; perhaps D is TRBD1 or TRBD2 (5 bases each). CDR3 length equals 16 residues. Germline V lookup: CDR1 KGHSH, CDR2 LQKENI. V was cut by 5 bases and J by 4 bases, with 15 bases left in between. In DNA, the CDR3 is TGTGCCAGCTCAACCTTCCAGGGAGAAGGGGCCAACGTCCTGACTTTC. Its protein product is CASSTFQGEGANVLTF.

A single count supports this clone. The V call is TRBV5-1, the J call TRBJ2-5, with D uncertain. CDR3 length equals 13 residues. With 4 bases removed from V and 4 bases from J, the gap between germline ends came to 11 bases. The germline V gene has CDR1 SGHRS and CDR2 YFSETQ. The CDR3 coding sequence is TGCGCCAGCAGCATAGGCCCGTCAGAGACCCAGTACTTC. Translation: CASSIGPSETQYF.

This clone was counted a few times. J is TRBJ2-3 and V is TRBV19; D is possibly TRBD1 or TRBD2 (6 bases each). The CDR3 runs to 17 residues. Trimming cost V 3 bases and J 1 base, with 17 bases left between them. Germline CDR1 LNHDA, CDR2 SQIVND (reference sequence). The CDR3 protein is CASSILTGGTGTDTQYF. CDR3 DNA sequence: TGTGCCAGTAGTATCCTCACCGGGGGCACGGGCACAGATACGCAGTATTTT. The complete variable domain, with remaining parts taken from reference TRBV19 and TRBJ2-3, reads DGGITQSPKYLFRKEGQNVTLSCEQNLNHDAMYWYRQDPGQGLRLIYYSQIVNDFQKGDIAEGYSVSREKKESFPLTVTSAQKNPTAFYLCASSILTGGTGTDTQYFGPGTRLTVL.

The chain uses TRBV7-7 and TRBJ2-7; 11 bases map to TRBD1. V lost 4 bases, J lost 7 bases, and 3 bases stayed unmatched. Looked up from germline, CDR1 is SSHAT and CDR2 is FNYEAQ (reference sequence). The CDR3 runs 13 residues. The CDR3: CASSWDRGSEQYF. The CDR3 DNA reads TGTGCCAGCAGCTGGGACAGGGGGTCTGAGCAGTACTTC.

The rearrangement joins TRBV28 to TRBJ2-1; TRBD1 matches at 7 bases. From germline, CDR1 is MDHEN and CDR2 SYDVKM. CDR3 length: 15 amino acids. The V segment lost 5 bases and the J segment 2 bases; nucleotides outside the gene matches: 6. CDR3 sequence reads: CASSDRVKPYNEQFF. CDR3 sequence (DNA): TGTGCCAGCAGTGACAGGGTTAAACCCTACAATGAGCAGTTCTTC.

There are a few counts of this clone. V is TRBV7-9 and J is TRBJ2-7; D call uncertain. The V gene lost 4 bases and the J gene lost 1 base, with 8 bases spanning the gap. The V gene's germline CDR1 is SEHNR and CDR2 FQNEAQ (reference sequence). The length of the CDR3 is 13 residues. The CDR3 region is CASSYGDSYEQYF. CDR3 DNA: TGTGCCAGCAGCTATGGGGATTCCTACGAGCAGTACTTC.

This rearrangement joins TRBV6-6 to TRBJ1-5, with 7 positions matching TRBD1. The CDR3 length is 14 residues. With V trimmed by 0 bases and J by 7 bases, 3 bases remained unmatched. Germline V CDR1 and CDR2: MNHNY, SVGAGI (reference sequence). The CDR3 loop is CASSYSTGSQPQHF. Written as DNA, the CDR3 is TGTGCCAGCAGTTACTCGACAGGGTCCCAGCCCCAGCATTTT.

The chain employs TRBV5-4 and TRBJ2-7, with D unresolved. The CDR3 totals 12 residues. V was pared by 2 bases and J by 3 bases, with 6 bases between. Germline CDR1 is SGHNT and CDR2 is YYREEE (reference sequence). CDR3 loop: CASSLKSYEQYF. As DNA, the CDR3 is TGTGCCAGCAGCTTAAAAAGCTACGAGCAGTACTTC.

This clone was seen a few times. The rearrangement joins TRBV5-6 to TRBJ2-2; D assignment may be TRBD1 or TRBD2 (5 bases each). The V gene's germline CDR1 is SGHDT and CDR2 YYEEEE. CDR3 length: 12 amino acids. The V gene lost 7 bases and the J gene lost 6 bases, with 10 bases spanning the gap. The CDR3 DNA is TGTGCCAGCGGGAGAGGGGCCGGGGAGCTGTTTTTT. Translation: CASGRGAGELFF. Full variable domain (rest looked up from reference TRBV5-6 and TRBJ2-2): DAGVTQSPTHLIKTRGQQVTLRCSPKSGHDTVSWYQQALGQGPQFIFQYYEEEERQRGNFPDRFSGHQFPNYSSELNVNALLLGDSALYLCASGRGAGELFFGEGSRLTVL.

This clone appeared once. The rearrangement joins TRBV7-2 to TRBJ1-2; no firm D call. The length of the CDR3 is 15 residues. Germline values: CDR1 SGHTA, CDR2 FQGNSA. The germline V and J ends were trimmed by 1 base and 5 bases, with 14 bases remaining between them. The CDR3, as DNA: TGTGCCAGCAGCTTAGGACAAGGCGCAAAATATGGCTACACCTTC. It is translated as CASSLGQGAKYGYTF.

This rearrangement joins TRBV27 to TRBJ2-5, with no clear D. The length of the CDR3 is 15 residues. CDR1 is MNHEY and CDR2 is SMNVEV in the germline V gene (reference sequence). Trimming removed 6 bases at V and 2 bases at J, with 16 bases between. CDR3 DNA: TGTGCCAGCAGCCATAGGGTCACAGCACAAGAGACCCAGTACTTC. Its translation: CASSHRVTAQETQYF.

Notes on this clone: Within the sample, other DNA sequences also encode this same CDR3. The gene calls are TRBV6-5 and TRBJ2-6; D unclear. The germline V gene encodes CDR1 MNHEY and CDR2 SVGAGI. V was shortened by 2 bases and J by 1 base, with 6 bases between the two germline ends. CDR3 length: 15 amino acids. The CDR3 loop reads CASSYQGSGANVLTF. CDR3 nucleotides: TGTGCCAGCAGTTACCAAGGATCTGGGGCCAACGTCCTGACTTTC.

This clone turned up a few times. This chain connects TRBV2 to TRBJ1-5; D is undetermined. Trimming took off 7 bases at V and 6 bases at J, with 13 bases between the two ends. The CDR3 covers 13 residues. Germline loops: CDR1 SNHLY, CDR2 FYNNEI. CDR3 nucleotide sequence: TGTGCCAGCATGGACCAACGAGGTCAGCCCCAGCATTTT. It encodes CASMDQRGQPQHF.

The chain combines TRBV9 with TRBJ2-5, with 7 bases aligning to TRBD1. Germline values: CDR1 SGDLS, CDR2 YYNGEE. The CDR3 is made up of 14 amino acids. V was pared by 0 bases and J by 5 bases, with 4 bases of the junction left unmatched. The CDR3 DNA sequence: TGTGCCAGCAGCGTAGGGCCACAGGGGGAGACCCAGTACTTC. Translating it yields CASSVGPQGETQYF.

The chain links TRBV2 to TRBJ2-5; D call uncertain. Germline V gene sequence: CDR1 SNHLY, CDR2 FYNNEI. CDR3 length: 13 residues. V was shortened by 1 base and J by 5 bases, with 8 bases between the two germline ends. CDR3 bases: TGTGCCAGCAGTGAAGTAGGTTGGGAGACCCAGTACTTC. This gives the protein CASSEVGWETQYF.

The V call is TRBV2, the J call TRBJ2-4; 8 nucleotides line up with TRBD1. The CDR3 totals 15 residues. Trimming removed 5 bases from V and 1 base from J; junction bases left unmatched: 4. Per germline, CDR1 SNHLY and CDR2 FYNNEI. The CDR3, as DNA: TGTGCCAGCAGTCAGGGGGCGCAGGCCAAAAACATTCAGTACTTC. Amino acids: CASSQGAQAKNIQYF.

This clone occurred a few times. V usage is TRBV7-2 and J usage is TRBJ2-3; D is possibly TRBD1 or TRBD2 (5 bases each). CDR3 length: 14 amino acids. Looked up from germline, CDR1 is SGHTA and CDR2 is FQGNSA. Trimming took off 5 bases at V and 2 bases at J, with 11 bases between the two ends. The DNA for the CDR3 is TGTGCCAGCAGCCCCGGGGCACTCACAGATACGCAGTATTTT. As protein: CASSPGALTDTQYF.

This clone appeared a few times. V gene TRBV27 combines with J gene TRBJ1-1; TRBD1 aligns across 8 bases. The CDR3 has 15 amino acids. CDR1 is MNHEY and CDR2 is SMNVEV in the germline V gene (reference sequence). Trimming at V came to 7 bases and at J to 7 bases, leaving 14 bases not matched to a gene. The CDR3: CASKGIRGQTGEAFF. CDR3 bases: TGTGCCAGCAAAGGTATCAGGGGGCAAACCGGTGAAGCTTTCTTT.